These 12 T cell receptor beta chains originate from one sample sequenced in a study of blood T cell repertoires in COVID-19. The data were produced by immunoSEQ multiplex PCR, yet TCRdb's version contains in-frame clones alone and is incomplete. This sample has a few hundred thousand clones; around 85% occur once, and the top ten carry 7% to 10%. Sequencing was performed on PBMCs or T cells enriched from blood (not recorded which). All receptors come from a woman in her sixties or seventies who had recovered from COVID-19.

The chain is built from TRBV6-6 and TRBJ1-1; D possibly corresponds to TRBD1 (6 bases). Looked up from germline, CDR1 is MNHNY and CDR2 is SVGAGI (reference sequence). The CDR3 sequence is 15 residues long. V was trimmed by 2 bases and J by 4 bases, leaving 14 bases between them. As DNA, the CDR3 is TGTGCCAGCAGTTACATGGGGGCAAGTGGCACTGAAGCTTTCTTT. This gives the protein CASSYMGASGTEAFF.

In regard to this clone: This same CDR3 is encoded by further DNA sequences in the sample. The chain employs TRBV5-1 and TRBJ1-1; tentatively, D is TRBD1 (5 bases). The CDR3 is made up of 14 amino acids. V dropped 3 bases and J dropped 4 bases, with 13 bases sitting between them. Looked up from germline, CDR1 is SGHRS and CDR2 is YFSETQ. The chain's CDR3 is CASSSQGGATEAFF. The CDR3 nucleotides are TGCGCCAGCAGCTCCCAGGGTGGGGCCACTGAAGCTTTCTTT. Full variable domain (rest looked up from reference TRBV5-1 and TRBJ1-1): KAGVTQTPRYLIKTRGQQVTLSCSPISGHRSVSWYQQTPGQGLQFLFEYFSETQRNKGNFPGRFSGRQFSNSRSEMNVSTLELGDSALYLCASSSQGGATEAFFGQGTRLTVV.

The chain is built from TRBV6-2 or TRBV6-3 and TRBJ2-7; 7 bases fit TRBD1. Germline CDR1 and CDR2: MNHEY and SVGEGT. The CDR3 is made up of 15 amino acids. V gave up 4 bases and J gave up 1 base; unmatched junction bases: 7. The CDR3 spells CASSSPRTGSYEQYF. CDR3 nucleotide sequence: TGTGCCAGCAGTTCTCCACGGACAGGTTCCTACGAGCAGTACTTC.

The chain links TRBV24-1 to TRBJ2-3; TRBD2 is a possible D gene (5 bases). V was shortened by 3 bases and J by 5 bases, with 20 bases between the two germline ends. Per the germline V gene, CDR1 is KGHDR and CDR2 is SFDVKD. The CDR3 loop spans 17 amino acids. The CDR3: CATSDPEDAQRGDTQYF. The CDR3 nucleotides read TGTGCCACCAGTGATCCCGAGGACGCCCAACGGGGAGATACGCAGTATTTT.

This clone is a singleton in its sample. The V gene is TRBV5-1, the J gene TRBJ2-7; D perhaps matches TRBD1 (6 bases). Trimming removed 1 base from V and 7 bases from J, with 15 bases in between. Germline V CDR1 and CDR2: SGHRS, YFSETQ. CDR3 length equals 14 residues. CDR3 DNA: TGCGCCAGCAGCTTGCTTGGGGGCACCTCGGAGCAGTACTTC. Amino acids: CASSLLGGTSEQYF.

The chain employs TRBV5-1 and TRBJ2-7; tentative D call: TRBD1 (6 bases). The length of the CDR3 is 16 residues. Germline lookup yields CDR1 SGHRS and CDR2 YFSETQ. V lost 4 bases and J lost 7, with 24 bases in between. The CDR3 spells CASSTTGFSPTGEQYF. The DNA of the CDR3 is TGCGCCAGCAGCACAACAGGGTTTTCACCTACGGGGGAGCAGTACTTC.

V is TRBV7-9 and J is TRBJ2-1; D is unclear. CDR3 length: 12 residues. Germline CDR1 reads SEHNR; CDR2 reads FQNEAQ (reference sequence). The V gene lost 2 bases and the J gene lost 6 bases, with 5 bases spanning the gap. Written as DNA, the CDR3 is TGTGCCAGCAGCTTACCTAGCAATGAGCAGTTCTTC. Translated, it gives CASSLPSNEQFF.

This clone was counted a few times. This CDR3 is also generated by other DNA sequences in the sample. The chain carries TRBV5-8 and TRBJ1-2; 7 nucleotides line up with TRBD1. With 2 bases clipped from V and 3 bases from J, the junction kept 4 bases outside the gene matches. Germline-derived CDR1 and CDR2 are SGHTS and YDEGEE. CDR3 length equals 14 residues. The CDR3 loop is CASSLSRGDYGYTF. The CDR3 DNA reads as TGTGCCAGCAGCTTAAGCAGGGGGGACTATGGCTACACCTTC.

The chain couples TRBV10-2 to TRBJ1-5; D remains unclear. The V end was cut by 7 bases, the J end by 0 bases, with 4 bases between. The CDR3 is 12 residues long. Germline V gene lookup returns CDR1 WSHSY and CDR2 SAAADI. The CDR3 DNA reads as TGCGCCAGCACTAATAGCAATCAGCCCCAGCATTTT. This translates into CASTNSNQPQHF.

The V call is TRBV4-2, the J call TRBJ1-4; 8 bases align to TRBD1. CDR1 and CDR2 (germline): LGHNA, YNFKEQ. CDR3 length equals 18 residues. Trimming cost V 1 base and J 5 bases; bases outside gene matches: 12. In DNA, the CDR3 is TGTGCCAGCAGCCAAGCCCTCGGACAGGGTGGGGGGAATGAAAAACTGTTTTTT. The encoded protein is CASSQALGQGGGNEKLFF.

The CDR3 DNA reads as TGTGCCAGCAGCAAGCGTAGACAGGGAAACACCGGGGAGCTGTTTTTT. Its protein product is CASSKRRQGNTGELFF. The chain links TRBV3-1 (or the pseudogene TRBV3-2) to TRBJ2-2; TRBD1 matches 7 bases. Germline assignment: CDR1 LGHDT and CDR2 YNNKEL (reference sequence). Trimming removed 5 bases from V and 2 bases from J; junction bases left unmatched: 8. This CDR3 has 16 amino acids.

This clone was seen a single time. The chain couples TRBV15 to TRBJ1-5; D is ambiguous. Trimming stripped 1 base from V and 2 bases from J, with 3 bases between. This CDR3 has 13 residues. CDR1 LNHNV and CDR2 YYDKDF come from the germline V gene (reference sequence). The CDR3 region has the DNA TGTGCCACCAGCAGAGTAGGCAATCAGCCCCAGCATTTT. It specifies CATSRVGNQPQHF.